The T cell receptor (beta chain) described here comes from a study of cytomegalovirus exposure and HLA in healthy donors. General study points: There were some public TCRs occurring in many donors, but most TCR sequences were rare. A few chains tied to CMV proved CMV antigen-specific in vitro.

In regard to this clone: Its antigen is not known.

The CDR3 length is 15 residues. Germline V gene data show CDR1 as KGHSH and CDR2 as LQKENI. Trimming removed 0 bases from V and 3 bases from J; junction bases left unmatched: 4. In the PCR, 60 Vbeta and 13 Jbeta primers were used. Data came from immunoSEQ multiplex PCR; TCRdb stores just in-frame clones and leaves some out. The sample consists of tens of thousands of clones, around 72% of them appearing once. This rearrangement joins TRBV18 to TRBJ2-7, with TRBD2 matching 8 bases. What was sequenced was PBMCs. This TCR came from a woman aged 40 to 50 in good health and CMV-seropositive. CDR3 bases: TGTGCCAGCTCACCACCCATAGCGGGGAGCTACGAGCAGTACTTC. It translates to CASSPPIAGSYEQYF.